Described below is a single T cell receptor beta chain sequence and its context. These data come from a study of T cells after yellow fever vaccination. MiXCR, applied by TCRdb to the 5' RACE reads, yields one record per CDR3 protein. The sample carries around 350,000 distinct CDR3 sequences, 6.2% recorded once. Germline CDR1 is SGHTA and CDR2 is FQGNSA. The CDR3 spans 15 residues. Trimming cost V 5 bases and J 7 bases, with 21 bases left between them. Sequencing used PBMCs, obtained 5 days after the yellow fever booster vaccination. The gene calls are TRBV7-2 and TRBJ2-7, with D possibly being TRBD2 (5 bases). The clonotype was recovered from a man aged 25 to 45 who received the YFV17D yellow fever vaccine. As DNA, the CDR3 is TGTGCCAGCAGCCTAGAGAGCGGTTGGTCGGGGGAGCAGTACTTC. Residues: CASSLESGWSGEQYF.